The following is a T cell receptor (beta chain) sequence with its context. Read data end 3 residues before the CDR3 end; the end is taken from the germline J gene. Germline trimming cut 4 bases from V and 4 bases from J; bases unmatched to any gene: 8. This CDR3 spans 16 amino acids. Germline assignment: CDR1 KGHSH and CDR2 LQKENI. Profiled with immunoSEQ multiplex PCR; TCRdb holds only in-frame clones, not every one. The repertoire table contains fewer than 35,000 clones. The sample is drawn from a study of T cells in women clearing cervical HPV infection. The sequenced sample consisted of blood buffy coat. The chain couples TRBV18 to TRBJ1-1, with TRBD1 matching 11 bases. The TCR was taken from a woman aged 18 to 69 with a cervical HPV16 infection that either progressed to CIN3+ or cleared (not recorded which). The part of the CDR3 DNA that was read is TGTGCCAGCTCACTTAATTCCGGGACAGGGGGCACTGAA. Translation gives CASSLNSGTGGTE. The entire CDR3 protein is CASSLNSGTGGTEAFF. Full variable domain (missing parts from reference TRBV18 and TRBJ1-1): NAGVMQNPRHLVRRRGQEARLRCSPMKGHSHVYWYRQLPEEGLKFMVYLQKENIIDESGMPKERFSAEFPKEGPSILRIQQVVRGDSAAYFCASSLNSGTGGTEAFFGQGTRLTVV.